The 30 T cell receptor beta chains presented below share a single source sample, sequenced in a study of T cell changes during pregnancy in multiple sclerosis. The repertoire was sequenced with immunoSEQ multiplex PCR; TCRdb's copy has only in-frame clones and lacks some. This table holds 56,000 or so clones, approximately 92% found once. Material: CD4+ T cells from peripheral blood mononuclear cells, obtained in the third trimester of pregnancy. These receptors were collected from a female donor with multiple sclerosis, enrolled in a pregnancy study.

This chain connects TRBV18 to TRBJ1-1; D ambiguous. The CDR3 sequence is 13 residues long. Trimming left V 4 bases short and J 0 bases short, with 6 bases between. CDR1 is KGHSH and CDR2 is LQKENI in the germline V gene. The CDR3 region is CASSREMNTEAFF. CDR3 sequence (DNA): TGTGCCAGCTCACGGGAGATGAACACTGAAGCTTTCTTT.

The gene calls are TRBV5-1 and TRBJ2-5, with D perhaps matching TRBD2 (5 bases). The CDR3 is 13 residues long. Germline values: CDR1 SGHRS, CDR2 YFSETQ. V was cut by 5 bases and J by 5 bases, with 13 bases left in between. CDR3 sequence (DNA): TGCGCCAGCAGGTCTCTAGCTGGTGAGACCCAGTACTTC. Encoded protein: CASRSLAGETQYF.

The CDR3 DNA reads TGTGCCAGCAGAGTCAGGGGCGGTGGGGAGCTGTTTTTT. Amino acid sequence: CASRVRGGGELFF. This chain joins TRBV6-1 and TRBJ2-2, with a weak D call TRBD1 (6 bases). The CDR3 runs to 13 residues. CDR1 and CDR2 from the germline V gene are MNHNS and SASEGT. V was shortened by 6 bases and J by 8 bases, with 13 bases between the two germline ends.

The V call is TRBV28, the J call TRBJ1-2, with TRBD1 as a possible D gene (6 bases). The CDR3 extends over 14 amino acids. Per the germline V gene, CDR1 is MDHEN and CDR2 is SYDVKM. Trimming removed 7 bases at V and 4 bases at J, with 16 bases between. The CDR3 loop is CASTQGRMLYGYTF. For the CDR3, the DNA is TGTGCCAGCACCCAGGGGAGAATGCTCTATGGCTACACCTTC.

The gene calls are TRBV5-4 and TRBJ2-3; D perhaps matches TRBD2 (6 bases). V lost 0 bases and J lost 0, with 8 bases in between. The CDR3 spans 15 residues. The germline V gene has CDR1 SGHNT and CDR2 YYREEE (reference sequence). This CDR3 is CASSLGGDSTDTQYF. CDR3 DNA sequence: TGTGCCAGCAGCTTGGGCGGGGATAGCACAGATACGCAGTATTTT.

J is TRBJ2-5 and V is TRBV2; 9 bases are a match to TRBD2. The CDR3 has 14 residues. V gave up 5 bases and J gave up 5 bases; unmatched junction bases: 6. The V gene's germline CDR1 is SNHLY and CDR2 FYNNEI. In DNA form, the CDR3 reads TGTGCCAGCAGTCCGGGTAGCGGGAGTGAGACCCAGTACTTC. Its translation is CASSPGSGSETQYF.

The genes are TRBV5-1 and TRBJ1-2; no reliable D call. Germline CDR1 SGHRS, CDR2 YFSETQ. The CDR3 spans 16 residues. Between the trimmed V and J ends, which lost 0 bases and 4 bases, there was a span of 16 bases. The DNA for the CDR3 is TGCGCCAGCAGCTTGGACGCGACACGGATACCCTATGGCTACACCTTC. This translates into CASSLDATRIPYGYTF.

J is TRBJ2-7 and V is TRBV28, with D perhaps matching TRBD2 (6 bases). This CDR3 has 12 amino acids. Germline V gene data show CDR1 as MDHEN and CDR2 as SYDVKM. V lost 5 bases to trimming and J lost 12 bases, with 17 bases between them. This CDR3 is CASSPSGRGLYF. The CDR3, as DNA: TGTGCCAGCAGTCCGAGCGGGCGAGGGTTGTACTTC.

In DNA form, the CDR3 reads TGTGCCAGTAGGACAGGGACAACAGCGGCTGAAGCTTTCTTT. Translating gives CASRTGTTAAEAFF. This chain links TRBV19 with TRBJ1-1; 7 bases are a match to TRBD1. V lost 6 bases, J lost 6 bases, and 10 bases stayed unmatched. Per the germline V gene, CDR1 is LNHDA and CDR2 is SQIVND (reference sequence). The CDR3 is made up of 14 amino acids. The full variable domain, with the rest looked up from reference TRBV19 and TRBJ1-1, is DGGITQSPKYLFRKEGQNVTLSCEQNLNHDAMYWYRQDPGQGLRLIYYSQIVNDFQKGDIAEGYSVSREKKESFPLTVTSAQKNPTAFYLCASRTGTTAAEAFFGQGTRLTVV.

The chain is built from TRBV5-1 and TRBJ2-7; D is uncertain. This CDR3 has 14 residues. V lost 0 bases and J lost 2, with 9 bases in between. Germline V gives CDR1 SGHRS, CDR2 YFSETQ. CDR3 sequence: CASSLGLPTYEQYF. The CDR3 DNA is TGCGCCAGCAGCTTGGGACTTCCTACCTACGAGCAGTACTTC.

The CDR3 DNA reads as TGCGCCAGCAGCACTACAGGGTCGGCCTATGGCTACACCTTC. It translates to CASSTTGSAYGYTF. This chain links TRBV5-1 with TRBJ1-2; D might be TRBD1 (6 bases). The V gene's germline CDR1 is SGHRS and CDR2 YFSETQ. CDR3 length equals 14 residues. V dropped 4 bases and J dropped 4 bases, with 14 bases sitting between them.

The chain's CDR3 is CASRENARDKRTGELFF. CDR3 bases: TGTGCCAGCAGAGAGAACGCCCGGGACAAACGCACCGGGGAGCTGTTTTTT. The rearrangement uses TRBV7-9 and TRBJ2-2, with a tentative D call TRBD1 (6 bases). Per germline, CDR1 SEHNR and CDR2 FQNEAQ (reference sequence). CDR3 length: 17 amino acids. V was trimmed by 6 bases and J by 4 bases, leaving 21 bases between them.

V is TRBV5-1 and J is TRBJ2-5, with TRBD2 matching 7 bases. The CDR3 extends over 15 amino acids. The V gene's germline CDR1 is SGHRS and CDR2 YFSETQ. V dropped 7 bases and J dropped 5; count of bases not matched to a gene: 14. The CDR3 nucleotides are TGCGCCAGCCAGTGGGGCGGGAGCGTAGTGGAGACCCAGTACTTC. This translates into CASQWGGSVVETQYF.

V and J are TRBV28 and TRBJ2-1; 9 bases fit TRBD1. The V gene's germline CDR1 is MDHEN and CDR2 SYDVKM. The CDR3 is made up of 15 amino acids. V gave up 7 bases and J gave up 7 bases; unmatched junction bases: 11. In nucleotides, the CDR3 is TGTGCCAGCACCACTTGGACAGGGGATGGAAATGAGCAGTTCTTC. This encodes CASTTWTGDGNEQFF.

This chain connects TRBV6-5 to TRBJ1-1, with a weak D call TRBD1 (5 bases). CDR1 and CDR2 (germline): MNHEY, SVGAGI. CDR3 length: 14 residues. V lost 4 bases and J lost 5, with 14 bases in between. CDR3 coding DNA: TGTGCCAGCAGTTGGTCAGGGCTGGGGACTGAAGCTTTCTTT. Translation: CASSWSGLGTEAFF.

The chain recombines TRBV7-9 with TRBJ1-2; no clear D gene. CDR1 is SEHNR and CDR2 is FQNEAQ in the germline V gene (reference sequence). The CDR3 spans 13 residues. With 5 bases removed from V and 9 bases from J, the gap between germline ends came to 16 bases. The CDR3 sequence: CASSRVLAESYTF. As DNA, the CDR3 is TGTGCCAGCAGCCGCGTCCTAGCTGAGAGCTACACCTTC. Full variable domain (outside the CDR3, taken from reference TRBV7-9 and TRBJ1-2): DTGVSQNPRHKITKRGQNVTFRCDPISEHNRLYWYRQTLGQGPEFLTYFQNEAQLEKSRLLSDRFSAERPKGSFSTLEIQRTEQGDSAMYLCASSRVLAESYTFGSGTRLTVV.

The chain joins TRBV7-9 to TRBJ2-7; a weak D match, TRBD2 (5 bases). The CDR3 length is 14 residues. Trimming pared 0 bases from V and 2 bases from J, leaving 8 bases between. CDR1 is SEHNR and CDR2 is FQNEAQ in the germline V gene (reference sequence). CDR3 amino acids: CASSLASAPYEQYF. The CDR3 nucleotides are TGTGCCAGCAGCTTAGCTAGCGCGCCCTACGAGCAGTACTTC.

This clone was seen just once. This chain connects TRBV29-1 to TRBJ2-7, with D possibly matching TRBD1 (5 bases). The CDR3 covers 11 residues. Trimming shortened V by 6 bases and J by 3 bases, and 9 bases separated the two germline ends. From germline, CDR1 is SQVTM and CDR2 ANQGSEA. The DNA of the CDR3 is TGCAGCGTGGCGACAGTCTACGAGCAGTACTTC. This codes for CSVATVYEQYF.

V usage is TRBV9 and J usage is TRBJ2-7; D gene uncertain. The ends were cut back, 0 bases at V and 3 bases at J, with 13 bases in the middle. CDR1 and CDR2 (germline): SGDLS, YYNGEE. The CDR3 contains 15 residues. The CDR3 is CASSVAPTARYEQYF. CDR3 bases: TGTGCCAGCAGCGTAGCTCCCACAGCCCGCTACGAGCAGTACTTC.

J is TRBJ2-7 and V is TRBV2; possible D gene TRBD1, 5 bases. This CDR3 region has 14 residues. The V end was cut by 3 bases, the J end by 6 bases, with 15 bases between. Looked up from germline, CDR1 is SNHLY and CDR2 is FYNNEI. CDR3 sequence (DNA): TGTGCCAGCAGTGATGGGCAGGGCTCGGGCGAGCAGTACTTC. It yields the protein CASSDGQGSGEQYF.

V and J are TRBV28 and TRBJ2-7; D possibly corresponds to TRBD2 (6 bases). The V gene lost 10 bases and the J gene lost 3 bases, with 16 bases spanning the gap. This CDR3 has 13 residues. The germline gives CDR1 MDHEN, CDR2 SYDVKM. CDR3 DNA sequence: TGTGCCACCACCCAGGCGGGACTCTACGAGCAGTACTTC. Translation gives CATTQAGLYEQYF.

This clone was picked up a small number of times. This chain connects TRBV18 to TRBJ2-3, with 13 bases aligning to TRBD2. The CDR3 loop spans 17 amino acids. V was clipped by 2 bases and J by 1 base; unmatched bases: 3. CDR1 is KGHSH, CDR2 LQKENI, per germline. CDR3 DNA sequence: TGTGCCAGCTCACCAGGGACTAGCGGGATGGGCACAGATACGCAGTATTTT. Translating gives CASSPGTSGMGTDTQYF.

This chain joins TRBV14 and TRBJ1-1; D possibly corresponds to TRBD1 (5 bases). Germline values: CDR1 SGHDN, CDR2 FVKESK. Trimming stripped 1 base from V and 6 bases from J, with 15 bases between. The CDR3 has 15 amino acids. For the CDR3, the DNA is TGTGCCAGCAGCCAAGTTAACAGCCCGGGGGCTGAAGCTTTCTTT. Protein product: CASSQVNSPGAEAFF.

The chain joins TRBV5-1 to TRBJ2-1, with TRBD2 identical over 13 bases. Germline V gene data show CDR1 as SGHRS and CDR2 as YFSETQ. Losses at the gene ends were 1 base for V and 8 bases for J; bases not matched to a gene: 6. The CDR3 contains 16 residues. The CDR3 DNA is TGCGCCAGCAGCTTGCAGGGACTAGCGGGATTCCATGAGCAGTTCTTC. Translated: CASSLQGLAGFHEQFF.

This chain uses TRBV2 with TRBJ2-1; tentative D call: TRBD2 (5 bases). Germline V gene data show CDR1 as SNHLY and CDR2 as FYNNEI. The CDR3 has 14 amino acids. Trimming stripped 9 bases from V and 0 bases from J, with 12 bases between. The CDR3 DNA sequence: TGTGCCAGTGGACTGGAGAGCTCCTACAATGAGCAGTTCTTC. This gives the protein CASGLESSYNEQFF.

The chain recombines TRBV19 with TRBJ1-2, with 8 bases that match TRBD1. CDR1 LNHDA and CDR2 SQIVND come from the germline V gene (reference sequence). CDR3 size: 15 residues. Unmatched junction bases numbered 10, after V lost 6 bases and J lost 4 bases. CDR3 bases: TGTGCCAGTAGACACGGGGGACAGGCCAGCTATGGCTACACCTTC. Its translation is CASRHGGQASYGYTF.

The rearrangement links TRBV5-4 to TRBJ2-5; 7 bases line up with TRBD1. The germline gives CDR1 SGHNT, CDR2 YYREEE (reference sequence). J lost 1 base, V lost 0 bases, and 3 bases had no gene match. The CDR3 contains 15 residues. CDR3 sequence: CASSLVGDSQETQYF. In DNA, the CDR3 is TGTGCCAGCAGCTTGGTAGGGGACAGCCAAGAGACCCAGTACTTC. The full variable domain, completed using reference TRBV5-4 and TRBJ2-5, is ETGVTQSPTHLIKTRGQQVTLRCSSQSGHNTVSWYQQALGQGPQFIFQYYREEENGRGNFPPRFSGLQFPNYSSELNVNALELDDSALYLCASSLVGDSQETQYFGPGTRLLVL.

This sequence joins TRBV27 and TRBJ2-7, with 10 bases lining up with TRBD1. Per germline, CDR1 MNHEY and CDR2 SMNVEV (reference sequence). V lost 6 bases and J lost 6; bases outside the gene matches: 8. The CDR3 is made up of 14 amino acids. As DNA, the CDR3 is TGTGCCAGCAGGTTGACAGGGGGCCTCTCCGAGCAGTACTTC. This codes for CASRLTGGLSEQYF.

This rearrangement joins TRBV7-9 to TRBJ2-5; TRBD2 is a possible D gene (5 bases). With 0 bases removed from V and 4 bases from J, the gap between germline ends came to 18 bases. Per the germline V gene, CDR1 is SEHNR and CDR2 is FQNEAQ (reference sequence). The CDR3 consists of 17 residues. This chain's CDR3 is CASSLAPSGYRVETQYF. The CDR3, as DNA: TGTGCCAGCAGCTTAGCTCCCAGCGGTTACAGAGTAGAGACCCAGTACTTC.

This chain joins TRBV30 and TRBJ1-1; weak D call: TRBD1 (5 bases). V was cut by 4 bases and J by 5 bases, with 11 bases left in between. The germline gives CDR1 GTSNPN, CDR2 SVGIG (reference sequence). The CDR3 is 12 amino acids. The CDR3 DNA follows: TGTGCCTGGACAAAGGGGTTTACTGAAGCTTTCTTT. Translation gives CAWTKGFTEAFF. Full variable domain (outside the CDR3, taken from reference TRBV30 and TRBJ1-1): SQTIHQWPATLVQPVGSPLSLECTVEGTSNPNLYWYRQAAGRGLQLLFYSVGIGQISSEVPQNLSASRPQDRQFILSSKKLLLSDSGFYLCAWTKGFTEAFFGQGTRLTVV.